Sequencing of this T cell receptor (beta chain) was carried out in a study of blood T cell repertoires in COVID-19. CDR3 length equals 15 residues. The germline gives CDR1 MNHEY, CDR2 SVGAGI. J was trimmed by 4 bases and V by 5 bases; bases with no gene match: 7. Assay used: immunoSEQ multiplex PCR; TCRdb lists only in-frame clones, some missing. The table records 180,000 or so clones, around 80% of them present only once. Material for sequencing was PBMCs or T cells enriched from blood (not recorded which). This clonotype was obtained from a man between 60 and 70 years old who had been exposed to COVID-19. The V gene is TRBV6-5, the J gene TRBJ2-7; 11 bases are shared with TRBD2. CDR3 in amino acids: CASSPLAGDFYEQYF. The CDR3 DNA sequence: TGTGCCAGCAGTCCACTAGCGGGAGATTTTTACGAGCAGTACTTC.